Included here is one TCR beta chain sequence, with context. Which antigen it targets is not known. No much larger clone is present one base from it, and per-base qualities are unavailable. The data were taken from a study of blood T cell repertoires in COVID-19 (dated by TCRdb to 2019 to 2021). For the study in its entirety: Samples covering the acute and convalescent phases of COVID-19 were provided by collaborators in the United States, Italy and Spain. Where available, HLA class I and class II types were taken from metadata supplied by the sample provider and were not determined by assay-based typing. The dataset comprised deeply sampled blood TCRbeta repertoires from subjects exposed to, actively infected with, or recovered from COVID-19. The repertoires were released in a freely available public database intended as a resource for research on the immune response to SARS-CoV-2. The material from the prospective study consisted of cDNA or gDNA derived from T cells, B-cell-depleted T cells, or PBMCs. Sample metadata almost always included a de-identified subject ID, COVID-19 status, age in years and sex. The samples were drawn from two sources: the first 160 participants of the ongoing ImmuneRACE study, and 1,200 or so subjects contributed by 6 global collaborators. Results and caveats for the whole study, not just this receptor: The quantity of clinical and demographic metadata differed by source and by participant and was supplied without curation.

From the germline V gene (reference sequence), CDR1 is SGHNT and CDR2 is YYREEE. From the cysteine through the phenylalanine, the CDR3 covers 19 amino acids. Of all the DNA, just the CDR3 is kept, 57 bases in frame from base 1. Ends trimmed: V by 3 bases, J by 3 bases; bases unmatched to a gene: 20. Participants in the prospective study were enrolled through a virtual design, were aged about 18 to 90 years, and lived in 24 United States geographic areas. In the prospective study, participants were assigned to cohorts based on the clinical history participants reported in a screening survey and a study questionnaire. Recovered participants in ImmuneRACE Cohort 3 were defined as having two consecutive negative NP/OP PCR tests, clearance from a healthcare professional, or resolution of symptoms. In the prospective study, mobile phlebotomists collected whole blood, serum and a nasopharyngeal or oropharyngeal swab from each participant. Prospective study participants could optionally give additional blood draws and questionnaires over a 2-month period. Blood samples from the prospective study were shipped frozen or at room temperature prior to DNA extraction.

The immunoSEQ Assay, a bias-controlled multiplex PCR, was used to amplify TCRbeta CDR3 regions from genomic DNA. Regarding the original processing steps: The number of nucleated cells in each sample was estimated by amplification of reference gene primers within the assay. To quantify the absolute abundance of each unique TCRbeta CDR3 rearrangement, sequence reads were collapsed and filtered. For each sample, productive Simpson clonality was calculated as the square root of Simpson's diversity index over productive rearrangements. This immuneACCESS table, as held by TCRdb, lists in-frame sequences with V and J called but not all clones. Of the missing ones, under half trace to an unresolved V gene in checked studies; the others have no known cause. V and J calls and clone size come straight from that table; D and trimming were deduced from the DNA. The sample contains some 400,000 clones, roughly 90% of them found a single time. Clones ranked in the top ten supply around 1.7% of the sample.

Input material: PBMCs or T cells enriched from blood (not recorded which). The V and J genes are TRBV5-4 and TRBJ2-7; 8 bases in the junction line up with TRBD2. The receptor was isolated from a woman under 40 who had recovered from COVID-19. The CDR3 region reads CASSSKNYNGREGFYEQYF. The DNA sequence is as follows: TGTGCCAGCAGCTCAAAAAACTACAACGGGAGGGAGGGTTTCTACGAGCAGTACTTC.